This TCR beta chain derives from a study of shared clonotypes between healthy human individuals. Findings and limits, study-wide: Compared with clonotypes that all four donors shared, non-shared clonotypes had lower generation probabilities. Richness estimates generally favored naive over memory subsets. Read depth was anticipated to influence clonotype sharing among donors.

Sequenced by immunoSEQ multiplex PCR; TCRdb stores in-frame clones only, minus some. The sample consists of fewer than 1.4 million clones, 75% to 80% of them appearing once. All participating donors were Caucasian adults from Nashville, Tennessee. With respect to this clone: The antigen is unknown.

There are 15 residues in the CDR3. From germline, CDR1 is SGHAT and CDR2 FQDESV (reference sequence). Trimming stripped 5 bases from V and 1 base from J, with 14 bases between. V usage is TRBV11-1 and J usage is TRBJ2-5; D is unresolved. Source material: memory CD4+ T cells from PBMCs. Indicated subset: CD45RA-negative fraction. This sequence was found in a man younger than 35 in good health. Some clones in this sample may be carry-over from other donors' samples. The CDR3, as DNA: TGTGCCAGCAGCGCCCGACCGCTCAGCCAAGAGACCCAGTACTTC. Encoded protein: CASSARPLSQETQYF. The full variable domain, its missing parts supplied by reference TRBV11-1 and TRBJ2-5, is EAEVAQSPRYKITEKSQAVAFWCDPISGHATLYWYRQILGQGPELLVQFQDESVVDDSQLPKDRFSAERLKGVDSTLKIQPAELGDSAMYLCASSARPLSQETQYFGPGTRLLVL.